These T cell receptor beta chains were read from a single sample in a study of cytomegalovirus exposure and HLA in healthy donors. The method was immunoSEQ multiplex PCR; TCRdb's version includes in-frame clones alone and lacks a portion of them. The sample contains approximately 76,000 clones, over 60% of which appear only once. Source material: PBMCs. The receptors come from a middle-aged woman in good health and CMV-seropositive. Each CDR3 is given with its conserved first and last residue. Each record gives: V gene, D gene, J gene, clone size, CDR3 protein, CDR3 DNA. A D gene is named only where the DNA matches it firmly. For some rows the clone size is stated as once, few or many, or as a class when expanded; others skip it.

V: TRBV4-3
D: NA
J: TRBJ1-1
size: NA
CDR3: CASSQGAQENTEAFF
DNA: TGCGCCAGCAGCCAAGGGGCTCAGGAGAACACTGAAGCTTTCTTT

V: TRBV19
D: TRBD1
J: TRBJ2-5
size: NA
CDR3: CASRTGDAGQETQYF
DNA: TGTGCCAGTAGAACAGGGGATGCTGGCCAAGAGACCCAGTACTTC

V: TRBV10-3
D: TRBD2
J: TRBJ2-1
size: NA
CDR3: CAIGTSGSGRDEQFF
DNA: TGTGCCATCGGGACTAGCGGGAGCGGTAGAGATGAGCAGTTCTTC

V: TRBV28
D: NA
J: TRBJ2-5
size: once
CDR3: CASSMTRTQETQYF
DNA: TGTGCCAGCAGCATGACTAGGACCCAAGAGACCCAGTACTTC

V: TRBV16
D: TRBD1
J: TRBJ1-4
size: NA
CDR3: CASSRRDSSTNEKLFF
DNA: TGTGCCAGCAGCCGAAGGGACAGCTCAACTAATGAAAAACTGTTTTTT

V: TRBV7-9
D: NA
J: TRBJ2-7
size: NA
CDR3: CASSSRGQSYEQYF
DNA: TGTGCCAGCAGCTCCAGGGGTCAATCCTACGAGCAGTACTTC

V: TRBV5-1
D: TRBD1
J: TRBJ2-7
size: NA
CDR3: CASSLGQGAFYEQYF
DNA: TGCGCCAGCAGCTTGGGACAGGGGGCGTTCTACGAGCAGTACTTC

V: TRBV6-4
D: NA
J: TRBJ1-5
size: NA
CDR3: CASSVGQNQPQHF
DNA: TGTGCCAGCAGTGTCGGACAGAATCAGCCCCAGCATTTT

V: TRBV5-8
D: TRBD1
J: TRBJ1-5
size: NA
CDR3: CASSFAGGAQPQHF
DNA: TGTGCCAGCAGCTTTGCAGGGGGCGCGCAGCCCCAGCATTTT

V: TRBV7-2
D: TRBD1
J: TRBJ2-1
size: NA
CDR3: CASSKQTGDEQFF
DNA: TGTGCCAGCAGCAAACAGACAGGGGATGAGCAGTTCTTC

V: TRBV5-4
D: TRBD2
J: TRBJ2-1
size: NA
CDR3: CASSPRTSGAYNEQFF
DNA: TGTGCCAGCAGCCCACGGACTAGCGGAGCTTACAATGAGCAGTTCTTC

V: TRBV30
D: NA
J: TRBJ1-1
size: NA
CDR3: CAWRQGTEAFF
DNA: TGTGCCTGGAGACAGGGCACTGAAGCTTTCTTT

V: TRBV23-1
D: NA
J: TRBJ1-2
size: NA
CDR3: CASPKGVRSYGYTF
DNA: TGCGCCAGCCCTAAAGGGGTTCGTAGCTATGGCTACACCTTC

V: TRBV30
D: NA
J: TRBJ1-1
size: once
CDR3: CAWMMAGPTEAFF
DNA: TGTGCCTGGATGATGGCAGGGCCCACTGAAGCTTTCTTT

V: TRBV11-2
D: NA
J: TRBJ1-3
size: NA
CDR3: CASNDGLSGNTIYF
DNA: TGTGCCAGCAATGACGGACTTTCTGGAAACACCATATATTTT

V: TRBV5-4
D: NA
J: TRBJ1-1
size: NA
CDR3: CASSLEGLGTEAFF
DNA: TGTGCCAGCAGCTTGGAGGGGCTTGGGACTGAAGCTTTCTTT

V: TRBV14
D: NA
J: TRBJ2-5
size: NA
CDR3: CASSQERTQETQYF
DNA: TGTGCCAGCAGCCAAGAACGGACTCAAGAGACCCAGTACTTC

V: TRBV5-4
D: TRBD1
J: TRBJ2-5
size: NA
CDR3: CASSLAQDRSKETQYF
DNA: TGTGCCAGCAGCTTGGCGCAGGACAGGAGTAAAGAGACCCAGTACTTC

V: TRBV28
D: TRBD2
J: TRBJ2-1
size: NA
CDR3: CASSQVSTGGPRNEQFF
DNA: TGTGCCAGCAGCCAGGTTTCCACGGGAGGGCCCCGGAATGAGCAGTTCTTC

V: TRBV9
D: NA
J: TRBJ1-1
size: NA
CDR3: CASSVGALPLNTEAFF
DNA: TGTGCCAGCAGCGTAGGGGCGTTACCCTTGAACACTGAAGCTTTCTTT

V: TRBV5-1
D: TRBD1
J: TRBJ1-1
size: NA
CDR3: CASSFQGVESTEAFF
DNA: TGCGCCAGCAGCTTCCAGGGGGTAGAATCAACTGAAGCTTTCTTT

V: TRBV25-1
D: NA
J: TRBJ1-5
size: few
CDR3: CASSSGARSGPQHF
DNA: TGTGCCAGCAGCTCGGGAGCCCGAAGCGGGCCCCAGCATTTT

V: TRBV19
D: NA
J: TRBJ2-6
size: NA
CDR3: CASSGQTSGANVLTF
DNA: TGTGCCAGTAGCGGACAGACCTCTGGGGCCAACGTCCTGACTTTC

V: TRBV28
D: NA
J: TRBJ1-3
size: NA
CDR3: CASSSGQSGSGNTIYF
DNA: TGTGCCAGCAGTTCAGGACAGTCCGGCTCTGGAAACACCATATATTTT

V: TRBV7-8
D: NA
J: TRBJ1-1
size: NA
CDR3: CASSSGLGNTEAFF
DNA: TGTGCCAGCAGCTCAGGGTTGGGGAACACTGAAGCTTTCTTT

V: TRBV9
D: NA
J: TRBJ1-6
size: few
CDR3: CASSLTAEARNSPLHF
DNA: TGTGCCAGCAGCTTGACGGCGGAGGCAAGGAATTCACCCCTCCACTTT

V: TRBV6-5
D: NA
J: TRBJ1-2
size: once
CDR3: CASSYTRSSYGYTF
DNA: TGTGCCAGCAGTTACACCAGATCAAGCTATGGCTACACCTTC

V: TRBV6-1
D: NA
J: TRBJ1-2
size: NA
CDR3: CASRKDSVYGYTF
DNA: TGTGCCAGCAGAAAGGACAGCGTCTATGGCTACACCTTC

V: TRBV28
D: NA
J: TRBJ1-1
size: once
CDR3: CASSLSGERAFF
DNA: TGTGCCAGCAGTTTATCAGGCGAGCGGGCTTTCTTT

V: TRBV6-1
D: TRBD2
J: TRBJ2-1
size: NA
CDR3: CASNRLADSYNEQFF
DNA: TGTGCCAGCAATCGTCTAGCGGACTCCTACAATGAGCAGTTCTTC

V: TRBV19
D: NA
J: TRBJ2-3
size: NA
CDR3: CASSIDAGPSTDTQYF
DNA: TGTGCCAGTAGTATCGATGCAGGGCCTAGCACAGATACGCAGTATTTT

V: TRBV9
D: TRBD1
J: TRBJ1-5
size: NA
CDR3: CASSGGTGSNQPQHF
DNA: TGTGCCAGCAGCGGGGGGACAGGGAGCAATCAGCCCCAGCATTTT

V: TRBV10-1
D: NA
J: TRBJ2-3
size: NA
CDR3: CASSEGSAPDTQYF
DNA: TGCGCCAGCAGTGAAGGTAGCGCTCCAGATACGCAGTATTTT

V: TRBV28
D: TRBD1
J: TRBJ2-7
size: NA
CDR3: CASSGTGGISYEQYF
DNA: TGTGCCAGCAGCGGGACAGGGGGCATCTCCTACGAGCAGTACTTC

V: TRBV7-9
D: NA
J: TRBJ2-7
size: NA
CDR3: CASTLSYEQYF
DNA: TGTGCCAGCACCCTGAGCTACGAGCAGTACTTC

V: TRBV7-6
D: NA
J: TRBJ1-1
size: NA
CDR3: CASSLAQGRLYEAFF
DNA: TGTGCCAGCAGCTTAGCGCAGGGCAGGCTTTATGAAGCTTTCTTT

V: TRBV28
D: TRBD2
J: TRBJ2-7
size: NA
CDR3: CASSPSGGGTYEQYF
DNA: TGTGCCAGCAGCCCTAGCGGGGGGGGGACCTACGAGCAGTACTTC

V: TRBV5-8
D: NA
J: TRBJ1-6
size: NA
CDR3: CASSLVQGSSPSYNSPLHF
DNA: TGTGCCAGCAGCTTGGTACAGGGTTCCTCCCCATCTTATAATTCACCCCTCCACTTT

V: TRBV5-6
D: NA
J: TRBJ2-3
size: NA
CDR3: CASSSRQRDITDTQYF
DNA: TGTGCCAGCAGCTCCCGACAGAGAGACATCACAGATACGCAGTATTTT

V: TRBV7-9
D: NA
J: TRBJ1-6
size: NA
CDR3: CASSQWEGSPLHF
DNA: TGTGCCAGCAGCCAGTGGGAGGGCTCACCCCTCCACTTT

V: TRBV2
D: TRBD1
J: TRBJ2-7
size: NA
CDR3: CASSDWTGQGGEQYF
DNA: TGTGCCAGCAGTGATTGGACGGGACAGGGTGGCGAGCAGTACTTC

V: TRBV6-1
D: NA
J: TRBJ1-4
size: few
CDR3: CASSAQPRATNEKLFF
DNA: TGTGCCAGCAGTGCCCAACCAAGAGCAACTAATGAAAAACTGTTTTTT

V: TRBV7-2
D: NA
J: TRBJ1-5
size: NA
CDR3: CASSPTGNQPQHF
DNA: TGTGCCAGCAGCCCAACAGGGAATCAGCCCCAGCATTTT

V: TRBV28
D: TRBD2
J: TRBJ2-7
size: few
CDR3: CASGRFTTSGSMEYF
DNA: TGTGCCAGCGGAAGATTCACTACTAGCGGGAGTATGGAGTACTTC

V: TRBV19
D: NA
J: TRBJ2-1
size: NA
CDR3: CASTGSNEQFF
DNA: TGTGCCAGTACCGGGAGCAATGAGCAGTTCTTC

V: TRBV6-1
D: NA
J: TRBJ1-2
size: NA
CDR3: CASSEVNTAYTF
DNA: TGTGCCAGCAGTGAAGTTAATACAGCCTACACCTTC

V: TRBV27
D: NA
J: TRBJ1-3
size: NA
CDR3: CASSPQGLRGNTIYF
DNA: TGTGCCAGCAGTCCTCAGGGCTTGAGGGGAAACACCATATATTTT

V: TRBV5-6
D: NA
J: TRBJ2-2
size: NA
CDR3: CASSLKQGYTGELFF
DNA: TGTGCCAGCAGCTTGAAACAGGGATACACCGGGGAGCTGTTTTTT

V: TRBV5-8
D: TRBD1
J: TRBJ1-2
size: NA
CDR3: CASSVRDRGYGYTF
DNA: TGTGCCAGCAGTGTTAGGGACAGGGGCTATGGCTACACCTTC

V: TRBV7-2
D: NA
J: TRBJ2-5
size: NA
CDR3: CASSIVEGTQYF
DNA: TGTGCCAGCAGCATCGTGGAGGGGACCCAGTACTTC

V: TRBV4-3
D: TRBD2
J: TRBJ2-5
size: NA
CDR3: CASSQGQRGAQETQYF
DNA: TGCGCCAGCAGCCAAGGACAGCGGGGGGCACAAGAGACCCAGTACTTC

V: TRBV10-2
D: TRBD2
J: TRBJ2-7
size: few
CDR3: CASRPGLAGAGEQYF
DNA: TGCGCCAGCAGGCCGGGACTAGCGGGAGCTGGCGAGCAGTACTTC

V: TRBV30
D: TRBD1
J: TRBJ1-2
size: NA
CDR3: CAWRPRTGFGYTF
DNA: TGTGCCTGGAGGCCAAGGACAGGGTTTGGCTACACCTTC

V: TRBV7-9
D: NA
J: TRBJ2-7
size: NA
CDR3: CASSFLRGENEQYF
DNA: TGTGCCAGCAGCTTTCTGCGGGGTGAGAACGAGCAGTACTTC

V: TRBV30
D: NA
J: TRBJ2-5
size: NA
CDR3: CAWGSGGGQQETQYF
DNA: TGTGCCTGGGGGAGTGGCGGGGGACAACAAGAGACCCAGTACTTC